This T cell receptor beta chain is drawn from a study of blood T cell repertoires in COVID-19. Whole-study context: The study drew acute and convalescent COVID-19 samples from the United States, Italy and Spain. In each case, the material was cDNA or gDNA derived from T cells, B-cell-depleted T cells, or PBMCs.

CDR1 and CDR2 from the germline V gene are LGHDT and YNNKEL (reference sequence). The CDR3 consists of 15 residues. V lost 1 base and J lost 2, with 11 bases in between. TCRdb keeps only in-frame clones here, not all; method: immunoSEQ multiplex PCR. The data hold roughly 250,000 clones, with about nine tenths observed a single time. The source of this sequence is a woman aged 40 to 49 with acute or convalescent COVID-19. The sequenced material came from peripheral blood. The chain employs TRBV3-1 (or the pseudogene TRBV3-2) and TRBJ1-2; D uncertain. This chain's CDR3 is CASSQGEGLNYGYTF. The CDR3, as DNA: TGTGCCAGCAGCCAAGGTGAGGGCCTCAACTATGGCTACACCTTC.